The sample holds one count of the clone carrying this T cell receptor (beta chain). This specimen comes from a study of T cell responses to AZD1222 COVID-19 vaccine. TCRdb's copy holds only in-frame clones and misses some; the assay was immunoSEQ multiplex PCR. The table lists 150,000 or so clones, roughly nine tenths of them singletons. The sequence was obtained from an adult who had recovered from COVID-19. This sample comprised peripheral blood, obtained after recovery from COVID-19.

The CDR3 bases are TGTGCCAGCAGCCTGGGGACAGGGGATACAGATACGCAGTATTTT. This codes for CASSLGTGDTDTQYF. The chain uses TRBV5-4 and TRBJ2-3; 10 nucleotides match TRBD1. CDR1 SGHNT and CDR2 YYREEE come from the germline V gene (reference sequence). This CDR3 comprises 15 residues. The junction had 5 bases not matched to a gene; V was cut back by 4 bases and J by 3 bases.